The entry below gives a single T cell receptor beta chain sequence along with its context. Antigen: not known. TCRdb reprocessed the 5' RACE reads with MiXCR, giving one entry per CDR3 protein. The repertoire holds 150,000 to 200,000 distinct CDR3 sequences, with about 11% as singletons. This record belongs to a study of T cells after yellow fever vaccination. Overall study results and limits: Abundant contaminating clonotypes from the bulk population could appear in FACS-sorted repertoires. Reappearance after the booster was observed for most primary-vaccination clones (roughly 96% CD4, about 91% CD8). Overall, a small share of clonotypes was seen in both CD4 and CD8 compartments.

The CDR3 spans 14 residues. The germline CDR1 and CDR2 sequences are MGHRA and YSYEKL. V lost 1 base and J 6 bases, leaving 9 bases between the germline ends. This TCR derives from a man aged 18 to 29 who received the YFV17D yellow fever vaccine. The chain carries TRBV4-1 and TRBJ2-2; no clear D. The sample in question was CD8+ T cells sorted from PBMCs, obtained 15 days after the yellow fever booster vaccination. DNA for the CDR3: TGCGCCAGCAGCCAAGGGGGTGCCCCCGGGGAGCTGTTTTTT. It is translated as CASSQGGAPGELFF.